The 26 T cell receptor beta chains given below trace back to one sample, sequenced in a study of blood T cell repertoires in COVID-19. Libraries were prepared by immunoSEQ multiplex PCR; TCRdb keeps only in-frame clonotypes and omits some of them. Of almost 70,000 clones listed, about 91% were seen once; the top ten hold about 6.4%. Sequencing used peripheral blood. The source of these receptors is a woman in her sixties or seventies with acute or convalescent COVID-19.

This sequence joins TRBV27 and TRBJ2-5; 11 positions match TRBD2. Unmatched junction bases numbered 1, after V lost 3 bases and J lost 4 bases. CDR1 is MNHEY and CDR2 is SMNVEV in the germline V gene (reference sequence). This CDR3 spans 14 amino acids. CDR3 nucleotides: TGTGCCAGCAGTTTGGGGACTAGCGGAGAGACCCAGTACTTC. Translated: CASSLGTSGETQYF.

The chain has TRBV12-3 or TRBV12-4 and TRBJ2-5; possible D gene TRBD1, 6 bases. The CDR3 contains 13 residues. The V gene lost 1 base and the J gene lost 5 bases, with 8 bases spanning the gap. This CDR3 reads CASSLDREETQYF. The CDR3 DNA reads TGTGCCAGCAGTTTAGACAGGGAGGAGACCCAGTACTTC.

This sequence joins TRBV4-1 and TRBJ1-1; no clear D gene. Germline V lookup: CDR1 MGHRA, CDR2 YSYEKL. Trimming removed 3 bases at V and 5 bases at J, with 16 bases between. This CDR3 spans 15 amino acids. CDR3 protein: CASSQSTVGVTEAFF. CDR3 in DNA: TGCGCCAGCAGCCAGAGTACAGTAGGTGTTACTGAAGCTTTCTTT.

V and J are TRBV4-1 and TRBJ2-1; D is unclear. This CDR3 is 12 amino acids long. The germline V and J ends were trimmed by 3 bases and 3 bases, with 3 bases remaining between them. The germline gives CDR1 MGHRA, CDR2 YSYEKL. CDR3 residues: CASSHLYNEQFF. CDR3 DNA: TGCGCCAGCAGCCACCTCTACAATGAGCAGTTCTTC.

This rearrangement joins TRBV5-1 to TRBJ1-2; D might be TRBD1 (6 bases). V was shortened by 3 bases and J by 4 bases, with 13 bases between the two germline ends. This CDR3 contains 14 residues. Germline assignment: CDR1 SGHRS and CDR2 YFSETQ. The CDR3 DNA is TGCGCCAGCAGCTCGACAGGTGACTCCTATGGCTACACCTTC. Protein product: CASSSTGDSYGYTF.

The V and J genes are TRBV7-2 and TRBJ2-5; TRBD2 matches at 13 bases. The trim removed 2 bases at V and 5 bases at J, leaving 5 bases unmatched. The CDR3 consists of 16 residues. Germline V gene lookup returns CDR1 SGHTA and CDR2 FQGNSA. CDR3 sequence: CASSLTSGGARETQYF. CDR3 bases: TGTGCCAGCAGCTTAACTAGCGGGGGGGCGAGGGAGACCCAGTACTTC.

The rearrangement joins TRBV9 to TRBJ1-2; D is ambiguous. V was clipped by 0 bases and J by 2 bases, with 14 bases between them. CDR1 SGDLS and CDR2 YYNGEE come from the germline V gene. The CDR3 has 16 residues. The CDR3 region has the DNA TGTGCCAGCAGCGTAGCGGTAGAGAGTGTAAACTATGGCTACACCTTC. Protein sequence: CASSVAVESVNYGYTF.

The gene calls are TRBV6-1 and TRBJ2-3; 8 nucleotides line up with TRBD1. V was clipped by 4 bases and J by 6 bases; unmatched bases: 15. Germline V gene data show CDR1 as MNHNS and CDR2 as SASEGT. The CDR3 loop spans 17 amino acids. CDR3 bases: TGTGCCAGCAGTGGGAGTGCCAGGACAGGGAGGAGGGATACGCAGTATTTT. As protein: CASSGSARTGRRDTQYF.

The chain joins TRBV5-1 to TRBJ2-3; the D gene is possibly TRBD2 (5 bases). The V and J ends lost 2 bases and 5 bases respectively, with 12 bases between them. Germline CDR1 and CDR2: SGHRS and YFSETQ. The CDR3 extends over 14 amino acids. This chain's CDR3 is CASSFRGSEDTQYF. Here the CDR3 DNA reads TGCGCCAGCAGCTTTCGGGGTTCGGAAGATACGCAGTATTTT.

The J gene is TRBJ1-2, the V gene TRBV5-5, with 8 bases aligning to TRBD1. CDR3 length: 14 residues. Germline V lookup: CDR1 SGHKS, CDR2 YYEKEE (reference sequence). V lost 0 bases to trimming and J lost 5 bases; unmatched junction nucleotides: 3. This CDR3 reads CASSLGQGAYGYTF. The CDR3 DNA reads TGTGCCAGCAGCTTGGGGCAGGGGGCTTATGGCTACACCTTC.

This sequence joins TRBV5-6 and TRBJ2-7, with D possibly TRBD1 on 5 matching bases. CDR3 length equals 15 residues. The germline V and J ends were trimmed by 1 base and 3 bases, with 14 bases remaining between them. Germline values: CDR1 SGHDT, CDR2 YYEEEE. The CDR3 DNA is TGTGCCAGCAGCTTGTATGGCGTCAGGGTCTACGAGCAGTACTTC. The encoded protein is CASSLYGVRVYEQYF.

The V gene is TRBV6-1, the J gene TRBJ1-6, with D possibly being TRBD1 (5 bases). The CDR3 totals 15 residues. Germline-derived CDR1 and CDR2 are MNHNS and SASEGT. With 1 base removed from V and 5 bases from J, the gap between germline ends came to 9 bases. CDR3 DNA: TGTGCCAGCAGTGAAGATCAGGGCCATAATTCACCCCTCCACTTT. Translating it yields CASSEDQGHNSPLHF.

The V call is TRBV28, the J call TRBJ2-1, with TRBD2 as a possible D gene (6 bases). V was trimmed by 2 bases and J by 4 bases, leaving 9 bases between them. This CDR3 is 14 amino acids long. Germline V gives CDR1 MDHEN, CDR2 SYDVKM. CDR3 amino acids: CASSLAGTYNEQFF. For the CDR3, the DNA is TGTGCCAGCAGTTTAGCGGGAACTTACAATGAGCAGTTCTTC.

This sequence joins TRBV18 and TRBJ2-5, with 10 bases fitting TRBD2. Germline V CDR1 and CDR2: KGHSH, LQKENI. This CDR3 comprises 16 residues. Trimming at V came to 6 bases and at J to 4 bases, leaving 11 bases not matched to a gene. CDR3 sequence reads: CASSLSGGAVGETQYF. The CDR3 DNA reads TGTGCCAGCTCCCTCAGCGGGGGGGCCGTCGGAGAGACCCAGTACTTC.

The chain joins TRBV11-2 to TRBJ2-5, with a weak D call TRBD1 (5 bases). Trimming shortened V by 0 bases and J by 3 bases, and 17 bases separated the two germline ends. The CDR3 consists of 17 residues. From germline, CDR1 is SGHAT and CDR2 FQNNGV. CDR3 loop: CASSLDLIGHPKETQYF. DNA for the CDR3: TGTGCCAGCAGCTTAGATCTAATCGGACATCCTAAAGAGACCCAGTACTTC.

This sequence joins TRBV27 and TRBJ2-6; 13 positions agree with TRBD2. The CDR3 totals 18 residues. V was clipped by 10 bases and J by 2 bases; unmatched bases: 11. Germline CDR1 MNHEY, CDR2 SMNVEV (reference sequence). CDR3 in DNA: TGTGCCACCCAACTAGCGGGGGGGCCCACTACTGGGGCCAACGTCCTGACTTTC. As protein: CATQLAGGPTTGANVLTF.

This clone has ten or more counts. V and J are TRBV2 and TRBJ1-1; 8 nucleotides align to TRBD1. The CDR3 has 15 residues. J gave up 2 bases and V 6 bases, and 8 bases lay outside the gene matches. Germline loops: CDR1 SNHLY, CDR2 FYNNEI. DNA for the CDR3: TGTGCCAGCAGAGAGGACAGGGAGGGAAACACTGAAGCTTTCTTT. It translates to CASREDREGNTEAFF.

The V gene is TRBV6-6, the J gene TRBJ1-1; 9 bases align to TRBD1. V shed 4 bases and J 0 bases; nucleotides not matched to a gene: 3. The CDR3 totals 15 residues. Germline V gene lookup returns CDR1 MNHNY and CDR2 SVGAGI (reference sequence). The CDR3 spells CASSFGQGLNTEAFF. Here the CDR3 DNA reads TGTGCCAGCAGTTTCGGACAGGGGCTGAACACTGAAGCTTTCTTT.

CDR3 nucleotide sequence: TGTGCCAGTGAGGGGGGCAGGGGGCAAGAAAAACTGTTTTTT. It translates to CASEGGRGQEKLFF. The chain combines TRBV2 with TRBJ1-4; 8 bases map to TRBD1. Germline trimming cut 9 bases from V and 8 bases from J; bases unmatched to any gene: 11. CDR1 is SNHLY and CDR2 is FYNNEI in the germline V gene. CDR3 size: 14 residues.

J is TRBJ2-3 and V is TRBV6-2 or TRBV6-3; 10 positions agree with TRBD1. J lost 3 bases, V lost 6 bases, and 9 bases had no gene match. This CDR3 spans 16 amino acids. CDR1 is MNHEY, CDR2 SVGEGT, per germline. CDR3 region: CASSLGDRGTTDTQYF. The CDR3 nucleotides are TGTGCCAGCAGCCTAGGGGACAGGGGAACTACAGATACGCAGTATTTT.

The rearrangement links TRBV7-2 to TRBJ2-7; possibly TRBD1 for D (5 bases). The CDR3 covers 15 residues. V lost 0 bases and J 3 bases, leaving 12 bases between the germline ends. Per germline, CDR1 SGHTA and CDR2 FQGNSA. The CDR3 loop is CASSLAQGRFYEQYF. The CDR3 DNA follows: TGTGCCAGCAGCTTAGCGCAGGGCAGGTTCTACGAGCAGTACTTC.

The chain combines TRBV5-1 with TRBJ2-3; D possibly corresponds to TRBD1 (5 bases). This CDR3 comprises 15 residues. The V end lost 3 bases, the J end lost 3 bases, and 14 bases lay between the germline ends. CDR1 is SGHRS and CDR2 is YFSETQ in the germline V gene. CDR3 in amino acids: CASSSNRITTDTQYF. The CDR3 bases are TGCGCCAGCAGCTCGAACAGGATTACTACAGATACGCAGTATTTT.

The rearrangement uses TRBV10-1 and TRBJ2-7, with 7 bases aligning to TRBD2. CDR1 WNHNN and CDR2 SYGVQD come from the germline V gene (reference sequence). The junction had 8 bases not matched to a gene; V was cut back by 3 bases and J by 6 bases. The CDR3 totals 14 residues. Here the CDR3 reads CASSEGRGTGEQYF. CDR3 DNA: TGCGCCAGCAGTGAAGGGAGGGGAACCGGCGAGCAGTACTTC.

This chain links TRBV15 with TRBJ1-5; 7 nucleotides align to TRBD1. Germline CDR1 and CDR2: LNHNV and YYDKDF (reference sequence). V lost 4 bases, J lost 0 bases, and 9 bases stayed unmatched. There are 17 residues in the CDR3. The CDR3 coding sequence is TGTGCCACCAGCACCCCCCACAGGGGATATAGCAATCAGCCCCAGCATTTT. As protein: CATSTPHRGYSNQPQHF.

The rearrangement joins TRBV30 to TRBJ2-7; tentative D call: TRBD2 (6 bases). Germline lookup yields CDR1 GTSNPN and CDR2 SVGIG (reference sequence). Trimming removed 4 bases from V and 7 bases from J, with 14 bases in between. The CDR3 runs 12 residues. CDR3: CAWMGLSREQYF. CDR3 nucleotide sequence: TGTGCCTGGATGGGACTTTCAAGAGAGCAGTACTTC.

The chain has TRBV28 and TRBJ2-3; D uncertain. Trimming took 2 bases from V and 3 from J, leaving 3 bases between them. Looked up from germline, CDR1 is MDHEN and CDR2 is SYDVKM. The CDR3 has 12 amino acids. The CDR3 reads CASSLQTDTQYF. The CDR3 DNA reads TGTGCCAGCAGTTTACAAACAGATACGCAGTATTTT.